This entry concerns a single TCR beta chain. Its cognate antigen is unknown. The V gene end was trimmed by 4 bases and the J gene end by 0 bases; junction bases not matched to a gene: 4. The CDR3 consists of 15 residues. From germline, CDR1 is SGDLS and CDR2 YYNGEE. The PCR ran on 60 Vbeta and 13 Jbeta primers. The data were produced by immunoSEQ multiplex PCR, yet TCRdb's version contains in-frame clones alone and is incomplete. The repertoire holds about 240,000 clones, with around 81% as singletons. The data derive from a study of cytomegalovirus exposure and HLA in healthy donors. The study, taken as a whole, reports: With later analysis, a missense DCLRE1C variant became linked to TCR beta V- and J-gene trimming.

The rearrangement uses TRBV9 and TRBJ2-3, with TRBD2 matching 8 bases. This TCR came from an older woman in good health and CMV-seropositive. The source material was PBMCs. CDR3 coding DNA: TGTGCCAGCAGCCCGAGCGGGAGTAGCACAGATACGCAGTATTTT. Translated, it gives CASSPSGSSTDTQYF. Together with reference TRBV9 and TRBJ2-3, the CDR3 gives the full variable domain: DSGVTQTPKHLITATGQRVTLRCSPRSGDLSVYWYQQSLDQGLQFLIQYYNGEERAKGNILERFSAQQFPDLHSELNLSSLELGDSALYFCASSPSGSSTDTQYFGPGTRLTVL.